This T cell receptor (beta chain) was sequenced during a study of T cell responses to AZD1222 COVID-19 vaccine. Some clones are missing from TCRdb's copy, which holds only in-frame ones; the method was immunoSEQ multiplex PCR. The sample comprises 150,000 to 200,000 clones, roughly 90% of which are singletons, and approximately 4.7% rests with the top ten. In regard to this clone: Its antigen is unknown.

V was cut by 0 bases and J by 2 bases, with 14 bases left in between. Germline CDR1 reads LGHNA; CDR2 reads YNFKEQ. This CDR3 is built from 17 residues. General study findings and limits: Increased Spike-specific TCR breadth and depth were observed after two AZD1222 doses. CD4 TCRs associated with vaccination spanned spike, dominating at 160-218 and 743-854. Possibly, clonal diversity was underestimated; donors were largely white British and included more females. Without day 14 samples, only post-peak T cell repertoires were studied.

The sequences come from peripheral blood, collected on day 0 of AZD1222 vaccination. The chain uses TRBV4-2 and TRBJ2-1, with a weak D call TRBD2 (5 bases). The TCR was taken from an adult in good health. The DNA for the CDR3 is TGTGCCAGCAGCCAAGATCTTGGTAGCGCCGCCTACAATGAGCAGTTCTTC. Its translation: CASSQDLGSAAYNEQFF.